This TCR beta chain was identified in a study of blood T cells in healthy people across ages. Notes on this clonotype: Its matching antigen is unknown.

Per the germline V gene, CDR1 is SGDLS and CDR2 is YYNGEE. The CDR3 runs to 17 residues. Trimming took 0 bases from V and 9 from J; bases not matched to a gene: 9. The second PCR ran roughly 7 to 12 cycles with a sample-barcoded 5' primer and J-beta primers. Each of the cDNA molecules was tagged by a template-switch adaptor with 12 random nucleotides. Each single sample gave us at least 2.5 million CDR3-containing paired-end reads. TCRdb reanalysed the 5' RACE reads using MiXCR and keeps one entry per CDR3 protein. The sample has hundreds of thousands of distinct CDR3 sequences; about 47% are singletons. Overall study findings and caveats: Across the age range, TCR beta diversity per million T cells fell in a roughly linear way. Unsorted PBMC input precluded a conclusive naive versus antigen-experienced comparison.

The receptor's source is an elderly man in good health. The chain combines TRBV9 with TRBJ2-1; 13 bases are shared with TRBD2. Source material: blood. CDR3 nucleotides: TGTGCCAGCAGCGTAGCCACCGGGACTAGCGGGAACACTGAGCAGTTCTTC. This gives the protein CASSVATGTSGNTEQFF.